This T cell receptor beta chain came from a study of T cell repertoires in cytomegalovirus infection. Study context: CMV infection together with matching HLA type was indicated by public TCR beta signatures.

TCRdb called the reads again in MiXCR, with one record for every CDR3 protein. The data show hundreds of thousands of distinct CDR3 sequences, with about a sixth seen just once and around 12% held by the top ten. With respect to this clonotype: Its target is not known.

Overall study findings and caveats: Of the TCR beta families, the public ones yielded a cumulative frequency that identified carriers of CMV plus the relevant HLA. Dominating the ex vivo response were TCR beta clonotypes that were CMV-specific and HLA-C-restricted.

This CDR3 comprises 17 residues. Trimming left V 1 base short and J 2 bases short, with 16 bases between. CDR1 and CDR2 from the germline V gene are MNHNY and SVGAGI (reference sequence). This receptor was identified in a human donor in good health (CMV status not recorded). Some clones in this sample may be carry-over from other donors' samples. V gene TRBV6-6 combines with J gene TRBJ2-3; D unresolved. The sample taken for sequencing was PBMCs. This CDR3 is CASSYFSVGRFTDTQYF. CDR3 in DNA: TGTGCCAGCAGTTACTTCTCCGTAGGGCGGTTCACAGATACGCAGTATTTT.